The next 18 T cell receptor beta chains were all read from a single sample in a study of T-cell memory formation after mild COVID-19. TCRdb re-called the 5' RACE reads with MiXCR, one entry per CDR3 protein. The sample comprises 190,000 or so distinct CDR3 sequences, about a fifth of which are singletons, and under 25% rests with the top ten. Material: PBMCs or a T cell subset sorted from them (not recorded which). These receptors were collected from an adult woman who had mild COVID-19 (a few samples of this study predate the infection). Cell type and time point are not known.

This clonotype appeared a few times. The chain carries TRBV6-5 and TRBJ1-2; no clear D gene. The CDR3 is 13 residues long. The V gene's germline CDR1 is MNHEY and CDR2 SVGAGI. The V gene lost 2 bases and the J gene lost 8 bases, with 12 bases spanning the gap. CDR3 amino acids: CASSYNSLLGYTF. DNA for the CDR3: TGTGCCAGCAGTTACAACAGCCTCCTGGGCTACACCTTC.

The CDR3 here is CASSSPGQAANEQFF. DNA for the CDR3: TGTGCCAGCAGCTCACCGGGACAGGCCGCAAATGAGCAGTTCTTC. This chain uses TRBV7-3 with TRBJ2-1, with TRBD1 identical over 8 bases. Germline trimming cut 4 bases from V and 7 bases from J; bases unmatched to any gene: 9. Per the germline V gene, CDR1 is SGHTA and CDR2 is FQGTGA. This CDR3 contains 15 residues.

The gene calls are TRBV20-1 and TRBJ2-7, with a tentative D call TRBD2 (6 bases). Between the trimmed V and J ends, which lost 5 bases and 5 bases, there was a span of 10 bases. The CDR3 spans 11 residues. The germline CDR1 and CDR2 sequences are DFQATT and SNEGSKA (reference sequence). The CDR3 spells CSASLANEQYF. CDR3 nucleotides: TGCAGTGCTTCCCTAGCGAACGAGCAGTACTTC.

J is TRBJ2-7 and V is TRBV10-3, with 7 bases aligning to TRBD1. Trimming removed 2 bases from V and 3 bases from J; junction bases left unmatched: 10. This CDR3 is 16 amino acids long. Per germline, CDR1 ENHRY and CDR2 SYGVKD. CDR3 in amino acids: CAISETPGQTHYEQYF. In DNA form, the CDR3 reads TGTGCCATCAGTGAGACGCCGGGACAGACTCACTACGAGCAGTACTTC.

This clonotype occurred a few times. CDR3 coding DNA: TGTGCCAGCAGCCCTGGAACCATTTTTGGGGACGAGCAGTACTTC. Translated: CASSPGTIFGDEQYF. The genes are TRBV12-3 or TRBV12-4 and TRBJ2-7, with D unclear. V was cut by 6 bases and J by 5 bases, with 20 bases left in between. The CDR3 has 15 amino acids.

This clonotype was seen only a few times. This chain connects TRBV12-3 or TRBV12-4 to TRBJ2-7; tentative D call: TRBD1 (6 bases). CDR3 length: 15 residues. V shed 6 bases and J shed 4 bases, with 19 bases lying between them. The CDR3 sequence is CASSHPYRAGYEQYF. The CDR3 nucleotides read TGTGCCAGCAGCCATCCGTACAGGGCTGGGTACGAGCAGTACTTC.

This clonotype has just one count. This rearrangement joins TRBV10-3 to TRBJ1-2; TRBD1 aligns across 9 bases. The CDR3 runs 14 residues. Germline CDR1 reads ENHRY; CDR2 reads SYGVKD. Trimming cost V 10 bases and J 6 bases; bases outside gene matches: 12. The CDR3 coding sequence is TGTGCCAACAGCCCCACAGGGGGCGGGGATGGCTACACCTTC. It is translated as CANSPTGGGDGYTF.

This clonotype appeared a few times. The chain carries TRBV13 and TRBJ1-2; D is unresolved. CDR1 and CDR2 from the germline V gene are PRHDT and FYEKMQ (reference sequence). V was clipped by 7 bases and J by 5 bases, with 11 bases between them. This CDR3 contains 12 residues. CDR3 nucleotide sequence: TGTGCCAGCAAGGCGAGTTTATATGGCTACACCTTC. It codes for CASKASLYGYTF.

This clonotype was counted once. The J gene is TRBJ2-7, the V gene TRBV10-3; 10 bases agree with TRBD1. CDR3 length: 14 residues. V shed 7 bases, J shed 4 bases, and the junction held 7 bases outside the gene matches. Germline lookup yields CDR1 ENHRY and CDR2 SYGVKD. CDR3 nucleotides: TGTGCCATCAAGATGGGACAGGGGTCTTACGAGCAGTACTTC. Amino acids: CAIKMGQGSYEQYF.

The chain carries TRBV19 and TRBJ2-7; 7 positions agree with TRBD1. Germline CDR1 reads LNHDA; CDR2 reads SQIVND (reference sequence). Germline trimming cut 5 bases from V and 2 bases from J; bases unmatched to any gene: 3. CDR3 size: 13 residues. CDR3 nucleotide sequence: TGTGCCAGTAGTTGGACAGGTACCTACGAGCAGTACTTC. Amino acid sequence: CASSWTGTYEQYF.

This clonotype was counted many times. The chain links TRBV6-4 to TRBJ2-1; D may be TRBD2 (5 bases). CDR3 size: 16 residues. Between the trimmed V and J ends, which lost 0 bases and 1 base, there was a span of 10 bases. Germline assignment: CDR1 MRHNA and CDR2 SNTAGT. The CDR3 sequence is CASSDSGLASYNEQFF. For the CDR3, the DNA is TGTGCCAGCAGTGACTCGGGTCTAGCTTCCTACAATGAGCAGTTCTTC.

This clonotype occurred a few times. The genes are TRBV30 and TRBJ2-1; 11 bases match TRBD2. V trimming: 2 bases; J trimming: 8 bases; junction bases outside the gene matches: 5. This CDR3 is built from 14 residues. Germline-derived CDR1 and CDR2 are GTSNPN and SVGIG (reference sequence). The CDR3 region is CAWSLTSGNDEQFF. Here the CDR3 DNA reads TGTGCCTGGAGTTTGACTAGCGGGAACGATGAGCAGTTCTTC.

The genes are TRBV4-3 and TRBJ2-7, with no clear D. V shed 11 bases and J shed 3 bases, with 20 bases lying between them. The CDR3 loop spans 14 amino acids. Germline loops: CDR1 LGHNA, CDR2 YSLEER. This chain's CDR3 is CASSMDRTGYEQYF. As DNA, the CDR3 is TGCGCCTCCTCCATGGACCGAACGGGCTACGAGCAGTACTTC.

V usage is TRBV7-9 and J usage is TRBJ1-1; the D is unclear. Trimming removed 0 bases from V and 8 bases from J, with 10 bases in between. Germline CDR1 reads SEHNR; CDR2 reads FQNEAQ (reference sequence). The CDR3 has 13 residues. CDR3 residues: CASSLATRVEAFF. CDR3 DNA: TGTGCCAGCAGCTTAGCGACGAGGGTCGAAGCTTTCTTT.

The rearrangement joins TRBV7-2 to TRBJ2-5, with 7 bases aligning to TRBD2. The CDR3 spans 14 residues. V trimming: 5 bases; J trimming: 5 bases; junction bases outside the gene matches: 8. From germline, CDR1 is SGHTA and CDR2 FQGNSA. CDR3 in DNA: TGTGCCAGCAGCGGGGGAGGGGCGGGGGAGACCCAGTACTTC. It encodes CASSGGGAGETQYF.

This chain uses TRBV25-1 with TRBJ2-7; tentative D call: TRBD1 (5 bases). V was trimmed by 6 bases and J by 5 bases, leaving 14 bases between them. Germline-derived CDR1 and CDR2 are MGHDK and SYGVNS. The CDR3 runs 13 residues. The CDR3 spells CASSIGEPDEQYF. CDR3 DNA sequence: TGTGCCAGCAGCATAGGGGAACCCGACGAGCAGTACTTC.

This clonotype has more than one count but fewer than ten. This chain uses TRBV6-2 or TRBV6-3 with TRBJ2-1; 8 positions match TRBD2. Germline-derived CDR1 and CDR2 are MNHEY and SVGEGT. The CDR3 has 17 residues. Trimming cost V 7 bases and J 4 bases; bases outside gene matches: 15. In DNA, the CDR3 is TGTGCCAGCACCGGGGGGGATGTAGGGATCATATACAATGAGCAGTTCTTC. It encodes CASTGGDVGIIYNEQFF.

This clonotype was seen a few times. This sequence joins TRBV7-9 and TRBJ1-1; D gene uncertain. This CDR3 is 12 amino acids long. The V end lost 8 bases, the J end lost 1 base, and 8 bases lay between the germline ends. From germline, CDR1 is SEHNR and CDR2 FQNEAQ (reference sequence). CDR3 coding DNA: TGTGCCAGCGGTATCAGGAACACTGAAGCTTTCTTT. Translation gives CASGIRNTEAFF.